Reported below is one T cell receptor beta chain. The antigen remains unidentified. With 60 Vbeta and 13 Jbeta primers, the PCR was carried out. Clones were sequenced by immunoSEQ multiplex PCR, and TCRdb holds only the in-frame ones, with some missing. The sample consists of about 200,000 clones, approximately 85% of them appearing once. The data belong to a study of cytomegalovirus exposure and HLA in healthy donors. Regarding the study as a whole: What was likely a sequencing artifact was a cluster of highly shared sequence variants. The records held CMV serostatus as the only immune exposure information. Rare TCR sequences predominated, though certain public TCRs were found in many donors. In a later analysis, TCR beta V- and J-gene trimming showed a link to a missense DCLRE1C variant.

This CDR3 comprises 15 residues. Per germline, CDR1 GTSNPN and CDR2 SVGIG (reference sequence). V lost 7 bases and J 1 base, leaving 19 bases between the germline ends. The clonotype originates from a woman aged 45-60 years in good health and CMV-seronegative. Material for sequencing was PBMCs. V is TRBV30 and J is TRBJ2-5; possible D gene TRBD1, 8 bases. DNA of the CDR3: TGTGCCTTAACGAAAACAGGGGGGGTCCAAGAGACCCAGTACTTC. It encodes CALTKTGGVQETQYF.